This TCR beta chain is drawn from a study of CD8+CD57+ T cells in acquired aplastic anemia. General study points: About 27 CD8+ CDR3 sequences were shared between patients and controls. Between patients and controls, CD8+ Simpson's diversity did not vary significantly.

Profiling that covered TCR beta VDJ and CDR3 relied on genomic DNA as its template. MiXCR, applied by TCRdb to the reads, yields one record per CDR3 protein. The data contain 250,000 to 350,000 distinct CDR3 sequences, roughly 50% of them seen just once; the ten biggest clones take up around 7.6%. This clonotype has ten or more counts. The antigen remains undetermined. V lost 3 bases to trimming and J lost 3 bases; unmatched junction nucleotides: 10. CDR3 length: 16 residues. Germline CDR1 and CDR2: MRHNA and SNTAGT. Sequenced: sorted CD4+, CD8+, or CD8+CD57+ T cells (not recorded which) from PBMCs. The chain couples TRBV6-4 to TRBJ2-7; 8 bases fit TRBD2. The sequence derives from a human donor with severe aplastic anemia or a healthy control (not recorded which). The CDR3 sequence: CASSEFPLAGLYEQYF. DNA of the CDR3: TGTGCCAGCAGTGAGTTCCCGCTAGCGGGCCTCTACGAGCAGTACTTC.